One TCR beta chain is described in this entry. This sample stems from a study of control samples from healthy donors and cancer patients. Some clones are missing from TCRdb's copy, which holds only in-frame ones; the method was immunoSEQ multiplex PCR. The table has approximately 58,000 clones, about 89% seen once. There are 14 residues in the CDR3. The germline V gene encodes CDR1 SEHNR and CDR2 FQNEAQ (reference sequence). Unmatched junction bases numbered 11, after V lost 5 bases and J lost 8 bases. Sequencing input: PBMCs. The clonotype originates from a woman aged 60 to 75 with lung cancer. The V gene is TRBV7-9, the J gene TRBJ1-2; 7 bases agree with TRBD1. In DNA form, the CDR3 reads TGTGCCAGCAGCGACGGATCGACAGGGTACGGCTACACCTTC. It is translated as CASSDGSTGYGYTF.